This entry is about one T cell receptor beta chain. This clone was recorded once. Its specific antigen is unknown. Per-base qualities were not stored, and no clone one base away is much larger. The data stem from a study of T cell changes during pregnancy in multiple sclerosis (dated by TCRdb to 2018 to 2020). General notes on the study: Changes in the T cell repertoire over the course of pregnancy were examined in this study in women with multiple sclerosis.

The receptor library was made with the immunoSEQ multiplex PCR assay. TCRdb obtained this table from immuneACCESS and retained in-frame rearrangements with V and J assigned. These tables miss some clones; where compared with another copy, unresolved V genes account for less than half of the shortfall, and the remainder is unexplained. The sample table contains roughly 57,000 clones; only one count was recorded for roughly 94% of them. The ten top clones hold 2% to 3% of the sample. The source was CD8+ T cells from peripheral blood mononuclear cells, collected after pregnancy. This clonotype was obtained from a female donor with multiple sclerosis, enrolled in a pregnancy study.

For the CDR3, the sequence is CATSRETGLHTDTQYF. DNA sequence: TGTGCCACCAGCAGAGAGACAGGGTTGCACACAGATACGCAGTATTTT. The rearrangement combines TRBV15 with TRBJ2-3, with TRBD1 matching 7 junction bases. After removal of 0 bases from V and 2 bases from J, the junction retains 5 bases not matched to a gene. The CDR1 and CDR2 encoded by the germline V gene (reference sequence) are LNHNV and YYDKDF. The CDR3 goes from the cysteine to the phenylalanine over 16 residues. Of all the DNA, just the CDR3 is kept, 48 bases in frame from base 1.